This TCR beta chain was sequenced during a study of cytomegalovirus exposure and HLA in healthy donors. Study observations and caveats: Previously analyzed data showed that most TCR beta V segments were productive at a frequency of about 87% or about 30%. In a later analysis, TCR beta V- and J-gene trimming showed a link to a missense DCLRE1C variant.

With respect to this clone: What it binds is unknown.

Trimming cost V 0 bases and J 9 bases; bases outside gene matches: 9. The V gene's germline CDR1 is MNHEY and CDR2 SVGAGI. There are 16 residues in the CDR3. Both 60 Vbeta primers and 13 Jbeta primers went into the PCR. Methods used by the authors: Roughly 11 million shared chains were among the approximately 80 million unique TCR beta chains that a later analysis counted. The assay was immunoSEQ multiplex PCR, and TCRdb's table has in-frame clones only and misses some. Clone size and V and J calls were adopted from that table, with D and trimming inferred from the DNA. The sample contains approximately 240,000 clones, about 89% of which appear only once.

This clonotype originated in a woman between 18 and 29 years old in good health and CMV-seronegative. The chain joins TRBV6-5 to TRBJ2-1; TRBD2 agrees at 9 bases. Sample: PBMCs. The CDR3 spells CASSYSRGSGSGEQFF. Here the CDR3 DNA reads TGTGCCAGCAGTTACTCGAGAGGTAGCGGGAGTGGTGAGCAGTTCTTC.